A selection of T cell receptor beta chains follows, all from one sample in a study of metastatic and nonmetastatic thyroid tumors. TCRdb re-processed the PCR reads through MiXCR. The data show more than 40,000 clones, with roughly 4% seen just once and roughly a tenth held by the top ten. Specimen: blood. These TCRs come from a female donor with papillary thyroid cancer or a benign thyroid nodule (not recorded which). Some clones in this sample may be carry-over from other donors' samples. Both conserved end residues are part of each CDR3. A D gene is named only where the DNA matches it firmly. A clone size is listed for some rows: how often the clone was seen (once, few, many), or a class if it is expanded.

J | size | D | V | DNA | CDR3
TRBJ1-2 | few | NA | TRBV6-1 | TGTGCCAACAGCCCAGAGTGGGGGCTCTATGGCTACACCTTC | CANSPEWGLYGYTF
TRBJ1-1 | many | NA | TRBV3-1 | TGTGCCAGCAGCGTTCAGGGTGTTCCCAACACTGAAGCTTTCTTT | CASSVQGVPNTEAFF
TRBJ2-7 | many | NA | TRBV6-2/TRBV6-3 | TGTGCCAGCAGTAATCGGGTCTCCTACGAGCAGTACTTC | CASSNRVSYEQYF
TRBJ1-5 | many | NA | TRBV5-1 | TGCGCCAGCAGCTTGTGGCCAGGGGTTAGCAATCAGCCCCAGCATTTT | CASSLWPGVSNQPQHF
TRBJ1-6 | few | TRBD1 | TRBV20-1 | TGCAGTGGTAACAGGGGGAACTCCTATAATTCACCCCTCCACTTT | CSGNRGNSYNSPLHF
TRBJ1-1 | many | NA | TRBV5-1 | TGCGCCAGCAGCTTGGGGGCAGGTAACACTGAAGCTTTCTTT | CASSLGAGNTEAFF
TRBJ2-3 | NA | NA | TRBV11-2 | TGTGCCAGCAGCATAGCGAGCCAAGATACGCAGTATTTT | CASSIASQDTQYF
TRBJ2-2 | many | NA | TRBV12-5 | TGTGCTAGTGGTTTGGTACCGAATACCGGGGAGCTGTTTTTT | CASGLVPNTGELFF
TRBJ1-1 | NA | TRBD1 | TRBV6-1 | TGTGCCCGCAGTTCCGGGACAGGGCACACTGAAGCTTTCTTT | CARSSGTGHTEAFF
TRBJ1-4 | medium-sized | NA | TRBV6-1 | TGTGCCAGCAGCCCGAGTAAACGAGGTGAAAAACTGTTTTTT | CASSPSKRGEKLFF
TRBJ2-2 | NA | TRBD2 | TRBV4-1 | TGCGCCAGCAGCCAAAGCGGGAGGAACACCGGGGAGCTGTTTTTT | CASSQSGRNTGELFF
TRBJ2-5 | few | NA | TRBV6-1 | TGTGCCAGCAGTGAAGCGCTCAGGGGCAGGTTTGGGGCGCCCGAGACCCAGTACTTC | CASSEALRGRFGAPETQYF
TRBJ2-5 | few | TRBD1 | TRBV7-2 | TGTGCCAGCAGCCAAAGACAGGGTCGGGAGACCCAGTACTTC | CASSQRQGRETQYF
TRBJ2-3 | few | TRBD2 | TRBV7-3 | TGTGCCAGCAGCTTTACCGCGGGACTAGCAGGAGATACGCAGTATTTT | CASSFTAGLAGDTQYF
TRBJ1-3 | many | NA | TRBV20-1 | TGCAGTGCCCGGGAGGGAGGTTTCTCTGGAAACACCATATATTTT | CSAREGGFSGNTIYF
TRBJ2-1 | many | NA | TRBV9 | TGTGCCAGCAGCGACGGTAAAGAAGGGGTTGCCAATGAGCAGTTCTTC | CASSDGKEGVANEQFF